This T cell receptor beta chain is drawn from a study of T cells expressing NK-cell markers. Study-wide points: Among several donors, these clonotypes also ranked first in the CD3+CD56-NKG2C+ fraction. Dominant NKG2C+ clonotypes made up roughly 1.0-7.0% of CD8+ T cells in a handful of donors.

TCR beta cDNA was generated via 5'RACE template switching incorporating UMIs. TCRdb re-called the 5' RACE reads; one entry per CDR3 protein, DNA not given. The listing contains 500,000 to 700,000 distinct CDR3 sequences. A remark on this clonotype: Its antigen is as yet unknown.

Specimen: blood T cells: a sorted CD56 or NKG2C T cell subset, CD4+ or CD8+ T cells, or bulk PBMC T cells (not recorded which). The sequence was obtained from a man aged 18 to 29 in good health.

The CDR3 spells CASSLAGWEDQETQYF. The rearrangement links TRBV7-6 to TRBJ2-5; TCRdb's D call of TRBD2 is untestable without DNA. The CDR3 is made up of 16 amino acids. Germline V CDR1 and CDR2: SGHVS, FNYEAQ. The variable domain in full, with the rest retrieved from reference TRBV7-6 and TRBJ2-5, is GAGVSQSPRYKVTKRGQDVALRCDPISGHVSLYWYRQALGQGPEFLTYFNYEAQQDKSGLPNDRFSAERPEGSISTLTIQRTEQRDSAMYRCASSLAGWEDQETQYFGPGTRLLVL.